This T cell receptor (beta chain) was recorded in a study of T cells after yellow fever vaccination. This clonotype was counted at least ten times. What it recognizes is unknown. Each CDR3 protein is one row after TCRdb ran MiXCR on the 5' RACE reads. The sample lists some 300,000 distinct CDR3 sequences; approximately 11% were seen once. Study-wide results and limits: Contaminants from the bulk population, in the form of abundant clonotypes, could be found in FACS-sorted repertoires. The secondary response was weaker, and its peak arrived faster, on day 5 versus 15. Post-booster samples contained most primary-vaccination clones (around 96% CD4, about 90% CD8).

The input for sequencing was CD4+ T cells sorted from PBMCs, taken 45 days after the yellow fever booster vaccination. The receptor comes from a man between 18 and 29 years old who received the YFV17D yellow fever vaccine.

Written as DNA, the CDR3 is TGCGCCAGCAGCCAAGAACAGAGCTCCTACAATGAGCAGTTCTTC. Translating it yields CASSQEQSSYNEQFF. This chain links TRBV4-3 with TRBJ2-1; D gene unclear. CDR3 size: 15 residues. Germline CDR1 is LGHNA and CDR2 is YSLEER. Trimming stripped 0 bases from V and 0 bases from J, with 6 bases between.